The TCR beta chain described here comes from a study of PD-1 blockade in classical Hodgkin lymphoma. CDR1 and CDR2 (germline): SGDLS, YYNGEE. V dropped 2 bases and J dropped 0 bases, with 12 bases sitting between them. CDR3 length equals 16 residues. All patients relapsed after autologous stem cell transplantation, and brentuximab vedotin exposure varied. General study points: Whereas CD4+ TCR diversity had risen significantly by C4D1, CD8+ TCR diversity had not. At baseline, newly diagnosed patients reportedly showed less TCR diversity than healthy donors.

Clones were sequenced by immunoSEQ multiplex PCR, and TCRdb holds only the in-frame ones, with some missing. The data contain 95,000 to 100,000 clones, around 89% of them singletons. A note on this clone: Its antigen remains unknown.

The receptor was isolated from a human donor with classical Hodgkin lymphoma. The chain couples TRBV9 to TRBJ2-1; a possible D gene is TRBD1 (5 bases). Material: peripheral blood mononuclear cells (PBMCs), obtained before the second cycle of nivolumab. CDR3 coding DNA: TGTGCCAGCAGCGTTAGGGGCCTGAGCTCCTACAATGAGCAGTTCTTC. Amino acids: CASSVRGLSSYNEQFF.